Presented here are 9 T cell receptor beta chains from one specimen sequenced in a study of blood T cell repertoires in COVID-19. Clones were read by immunoSEQ multiplex PCR, and TCRdb kept only the in-frame ones, dropping some. The sample contains 100,000 to 150,000 clones, roughly 86% of which appear only once. Sequenced sample: peripheral blood. The receptor source for this set is a human donor in a cohort sampled during active COVID-19.

The V gene is TRBV2, the J gene TRBJ1-1; 9 nucleotides align to TRBD1. J lost 3 bases, V lost 6 bases, and 5 bases had no gene match. Germline V gives CDR1 SNHLY, CDR2 FYNNEI. The CDR3 has 14 amino acids. This CDR3 reads CASRGGQGYTEAFF. CDR3 DNA: TGTGCCAGCAGAGGGGGACAGGGATACACTGAAGCTTTCTTT.

V and J are TRBV7-2 and TRBJ2-7; possible D gene TRBD2, 5 bases. Trimming took off 3 bases at V and 4 bases at J, with 10 bases between the two ends. Germline CDR1 is SGHTA and CDR2 is FQGNSA. The CDR3 contains 13 residues. The CDR3 DNA reads as TGTGCCAGCAGCTTGAATGAGGGATACGAGCAGTACTTC. It translates to CASSLNEGYEQYF.

The chain employs TRBV6-5 and TRBJ2-7; D might be TRBD1 (6 bases). The CDR3 length is 12 residues. V lost 6 bases to trimming and J lost 4 bases, with 10 bases between them. Germline V gene lookup returns CDR1 MNHEY and CDR2 SVGAGI. CDR3: CASRKDSYEQYF. For the CDR3, the DNA is TGTGCCAGCAGAAAGGACAGTTACGAGCAGTACTTC.

CDR3 bases: TGTGCCAGTAGAGCTCCGGGACTAGCGGGAGTTGGTGAGCAGTTCTTC. The encoded protein is CASRAPGLAGVGEQFF. The chain recombines TRBV2 with TRBJ2-1; TRBD2 matches 14 bases. Germline assignment: CDR1 SNHLY and CDR2 FYNNEI. With 9 bases clipped from V and 9 bases from J, the junction kept 13 bases outside the gene matches. This CDR3 is 16 amino acids long. Full variable domain (outside the CDR3, taken from reference TRBV2 and TRBJ2-1): EPEVTQTPSHQVTQMGQEVILRCVPISNHLYFYWYRQILGQKVEFLVSFYNNEISEKSEIFDDQFSVERPDGSNFTLKIRSTKLEDSAMYFCASRAPGLAGVGEQFFGPGTRLTVL.

The rearrangement joins TRBV10-2 to TRBJ2-7; 8 nucleotides match TRBD1. The length of the CDR3 is 13 residues. Trimming at V came to 5 bases and at J to 3 bases, leaving 3 bases not matched to a gene. From germline, CDR1 is WSHSY and CDR2 SAAADI. The CDR3 sequence is CASSSGGRYEQYF. The CDR3 region has the DNA TGCGCCAGCAGTTCAGGGGGCCGCTACGAGCAGTACTTC.

The chain couples TRBV7-2 to TRBJ1-1; D is possibly TRBD1 (6 bases). V was pared by 6 bases and J by 0 bases, with 11 bases between. This CDR3 region has 14 residues. Germline lookup yields CDR1 SGHTA and CDR2 FQGNSA. In nucleotides, the CDR3 is TGTGCCAGCAGTCTAGCAGGGGTGAACACTGAAGCTTTCTTT. It codes for CASSLAGVNTEAFF.

The chain uses TRBV27 and TRBJ2-1, with a tentative D call TRBD2 (5 bases). Germline lookup yields CDR1 MNHEY and CDR2 SMNVEV (reference sequence). The CDR3 sequence is 13 residues long. V lost 6 bases to trimming and J lost 7 bases, with 13 bases between them. CDR3 bases: TGTGCCAGCAGCCTTGTCCGGAGGAATGAGCAGTTCTTC. It translates to CASSLVRRNEQFF.

V gene TRBV9 combines with J gene TRBJ1-3; D ambiguous. The CDR3 has 14 amino acids. Germline V gives CDR1 SGDLS, CDR2 YYNGEE. V was trimmed by 2 bases and J by 3 bases, leaving 9 bases between them. The CDR3, as DNA: TGTGCCAGCAGCGTGGAGGGAGTTGGAAACACCATATATTTT. This codes for CASSVEGVGNTIYF.

J is TRBJ2-6 and V is TRBV30; no reliable D call. Trimming pared 0 bases from V and 4 bases from J, leaving 10 bases between. The CDR3 sequence is 15 residues long. The germline gives CDR1 GTSNPN, CDR2 SVGIG (reference sequence). CDR3 region: CAWSVAVFGANVLTF. The CDR3 nucleotides read TGTGCCTGGAGTGTGGCGGTTTTCGGGGCCAACGTCCTGACTTTC.